These 3 T cell receptor beta chains originate from one sample sequenced in a study of blood T cell repertoires in COVID-19. Data came from immunoSEQ multiplex PCR; TCRdb stores just in-frame clones and leaves some out. The sample records around 300,000 clones, 90% being singletons. The sequencing input was PBMCs or T cells enriched from blood (not recorded which). These TCRs come from a woman aged 18 to 35 with acute COVID-19.

V usage is TRBV30 and J usage is TRBJ1-5; D remains unclear. Germline V gene data show CDR1 as GTSNPN and CDR2 as SVGIG (reference sequence). The CDR3 sequence is 13 residues long. Trimming pared 3 bases from V and 7 bases from J, leaving 13 bases between. CDR3 sequence: CAWSREGDQPQHF. The CDR3 nucleotides are TGTGCCTGGAGCCGGGAGGGAGACCAGCCCCAGCATTTT.

This sequence joins TRBV30 and TRBJ2-7; the match to TRBD1 covers 8 bases. Germline CDR1 is GTSNPN and CDR2 is SVGIG (reference sequence). CDR3 length: 13 residues. V lost 2 bases, J lost 3 bases, and 3 bases stayed unmatched. CDR3 amino acids: CAWSLGTGYEQYF. The CDR3 bases are TGTGCCTGGAGTCTAGGGACAGGCTACGAGCAGTACTTC. Full variable domain (remainder filled in from reference TRBV30 and TRBJ2-7): SQTIHQWPATLVQPVGSPLSLECTVEGTSNPNLYWYRQAAGRGLQLLFYSVGIGQISSEVPQNLSASRPQDRQFILSSKKLLLSDSGFYLCAWSLGTGYEQYFGPGTRLTVT.

The chain has TRBV2 and TRBJ1-3; no clear D gene. This CDR3 is 15 amino acids long. CDR1 and CDR2 from the germline V gene are SNHLY and FYNNEI. Trimming took off 6 bases at V and 0 bases at J, with 12 bases between the two ends. The DNA for the CDR3 is TGTGCCAGCAGGGGTACAGAGCTCTCTGGAAACACCATATATTTT. It is translated as CASRGTELSGNTIYF.